This is a list of T cell receptor beta chains from one sample in a study of control samples from healthy donors and cancer patients. Only in-frame clones appear in the TCRdb table, and some are missing; sequencing was by immunoSEQ multiplex PCR. The data show some 100,000 clones, roughly 92% seen once. Sequencing was carried out using blood. Receptors originate from a human donor in good health. The donor label of this sample is uncertain. Both conserved end residues are part of each CDR3. A D gene is named only where the DNA matches it firmly. Not every row has a clone size; where given, it reads once, few, many or a size class.

TRBJ2-1 - TRBV18 once TGTGCCAGCTCACCAAGCAGGAGCTCCTACAATGAGCAGTTCTTC CASSPSRSSYNEQFF
TRBJ1-6 - TRBV20-1 - TGCAGTGCTAGTCAGTACTGGCAGGGGAATTCACCCCTCCACTTT CSASQYWQGNSPLHF
TRBJ1-3 - TRBV19 few TGTGCCAGTACCTCCCCTGGAGGCTCTGGAAACACCATATATTTT CASTSPGGSGNTIYF
TRBJ1-1 - TRBV4-2 - TGTGCCAGCAGCCAAGATATAGGAGGGACTTATGAAGCTTTCTTT CASSQDIGGTYEAFF
TRBJ1-5 - TRBV18 - TGTGCCAGCTCGAACAGGGTTGCTCAGCCCCAGCATTTT CASSNRVAQPQHF
TRBJ2-7 - TRBV11-2 - TGTGCCAGCAGCTTAGTCAGGGTCTCCCACGAGCAGTACTTC CASSLVRVSHEQYF
TRBJ1-3 - TRBV11-2 - TGTGCCAGCAGCTTAAATGGGGTACCGGGAAACACCATATATTTT CASSLNGVPGNTIYF
TRBJ2-7 - TRBV10-1 - TGCGCCAGCAGTAAGAGGGAGAAGGGCGAGCAGTACTTC CASSKREKGEQYF
TRBJ1-1 - TRBV3-1/TRBV3-2 - TGTGCCAGCAGAAACAACCTTAGAGCTTTCTTT CASRNNLRAFF
TRBJ1-1 TRBD1 TRBV23-1 - TGCGCCAGCAGTCAATTAAGGGACAGGGGCAGGAAGGGCACTGAAGCTTTCTTT CASSQLRDRGRKGTEAFF
TRBJ1-4 - TRBV9 once TGTGCCAGCAGCGCGTGGGGGTATCCTAATGAAAAACTGTTTTTT CASSAWGYPNEKLFF
TRBJ2-7 - TRBV19 few TGTGCCAGTAGTATAGCCCAAACCCCTCTCTACGAGCAGTACTTC CASSIAQTPLYEQYF
TRBJ1-1 - TRBV7-2 once TGTGCCAGGAGGGGATTGAACACTGAAGCTTTCTTT CARRGLNTEAFF
TRBJ1-5 - TRBV10-3 - TGTGCCATCAGTGAGTCAGGGGGGCGTCAGCCCCAGCATTTT CAISESGGRQPQHF
TRBJ1-2 TRBD1 TRBV6-2/TRBV6-3 once TGTGCCAGCAGTTCACCGGGACAGGGGCATTATGGCTACACCTTC CASSSPGQGHYGYTF
TRBJ1-6 - TRBV11-2 - TGTGCCAGCAGCTTAGAGCCGGGCTATAATTCACCCCTCCACTTT CASSLEPGYNSPLHF
TRBJ1-6 - TRBV5-1 - TGCGCCAGCAGCTTGGATGGCAGTATCAGCTCCTATAATTCACCCCTCCACTTT CASSLDGSISSYNSPLHF
TRBJ2-2 - TRBV19 few TGTGCCAGTAGTATCTGGCGATCCCCCGACACCGGGGAGCTGTTTTTT CASSIWRSPDTGELFF
TRBJ1-1 - TRBV7-8 - TGTGCCAGCAGCTTAGTCAGGGAGACCGGTGAAGCTTTCTTT CASSLVRETGEAFF
TRBJ1-6 - TRBV6-6 - TGTGCCAGCAGTCGATACAGCCGTGATGCGGTTTCACCCCTCCACTTT CASSRYSRDAVSPLHF
TRBJ2-1 - TRBV24-1 - TGTGCCACCAGTGATTTAGGGACCGGGGAACTAGAGCAGTTCTTC CATSDLGTGELEQFF
TRBJ1-3 - TRBV9 - TGTGCCAGCAGCGTATCCGCTAACCCCTCTGGAAACACCATATATTTT CASSVSANPSGNTIYF
TRBJ2-5 TRBD2 TRBV14 - TGTGCCAGCAGCCCCCAAAGGACTAGCGGAGAGACCCAGTACTTC CASSPQRTSGETQYF
TRBJ1-3 TRBD1 TRBV5-8 - TGTGCCAGCAGCGACGGACAGGGCCCCTCTGGAAACACCATATATTTT CASSDGQGPSGNTIYF
TRBJ1-1 - TRBV5-6 once TGTGCCAGCAGCTTGGTCGGGAGCCAAAACACTGAAGCTTTCTTT CASSLVGSQNTEAFF
TRBJ1-1 - TRBV9 - TGTGCCAGCAGCGTAGAGGGAACCGGTGAAGCTTTCTTT CASSVEGTGEAFF
TRBJ2-2 - TRBV27 - TGTGCCAGCAGTTTATACCTAGACACGAGGGGGGAGCTGTTTTTT CASSLYLDTRGELFF
TRBJ2-7 - TRBV19 - TGTGCCAGTAGTATATCGACAGGAGGCGCGTACGAGCAGTACTTC CASSISTGGAYEQYF
TRBJ1-3 - TRBV6-1 - TGTGCCAGCAGTGAAGAGGACTCCTCTGGAAACACCATATATTTT CASSEEDSSGNTIYF
TRBJ2-1 TRBD2 TRBV4-3 - TGCGCCAGCAGCCAGGGGACTAGGGGACGGGACAATGAGCAGTTCTTC CASSQGTRGRDNEQFF
TRBJ1-2 - TRBV3-1/TRBV3-2 - TGTGCCAGCAGCCAAGATGGGCAGGGGAGCCTCAGGACTGGCTACACCTTC CASSQDGQGSLRTGYTF
TRBJ2-7 - TRBV19 - TGTGCCAGTAGACTAACATCGGGGGTCTACGAGCAGTACTTC CASRLTSGVYEQYF
TRBJ1-1 - TRBV12-3/TRBV12-4 - TGTGCCAGCAGTTTTAACACTGAAGCTTTCTTT CASSFNTEAFF